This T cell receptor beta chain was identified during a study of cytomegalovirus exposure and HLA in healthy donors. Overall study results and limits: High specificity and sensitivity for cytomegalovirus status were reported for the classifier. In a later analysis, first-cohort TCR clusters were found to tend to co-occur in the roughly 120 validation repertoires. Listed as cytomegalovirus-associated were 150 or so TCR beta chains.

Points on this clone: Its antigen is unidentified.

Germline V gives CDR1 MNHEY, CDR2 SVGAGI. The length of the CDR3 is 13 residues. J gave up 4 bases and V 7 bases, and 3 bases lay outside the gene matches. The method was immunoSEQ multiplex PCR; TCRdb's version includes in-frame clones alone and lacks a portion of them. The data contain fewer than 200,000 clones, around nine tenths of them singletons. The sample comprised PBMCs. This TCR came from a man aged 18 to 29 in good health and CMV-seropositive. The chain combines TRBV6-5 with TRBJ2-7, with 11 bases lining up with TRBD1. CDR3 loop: CASKRDRGYEQYF. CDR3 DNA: TGTGCCAGCAAACGGGACAGGGGGTACGAGCAGTACTTC.